This T cell receptor beta chain was observed in a study of blood T cell repertoires in COVID-19. CDR1 is SGHDT, CDR2 YYEEEE, per germline. CDR3 size: 13 residues. Unmatched junction bases numbered 2, after V lost 6 bases and J lost 2 bases. TCRdb's table, derived via immunoSEQ multiplex PCR, lists solely in-frame clones and lacks some. The data contain about 360,000 clones, 75% to 90% of them singletons. The sequence derives from a woman in her sixties with COVID-19, enrolled during active disease. This chain connects TRBV5-6 to TRBJ2-7; 10 bases map to TRBD2. Specimen: peripheral blood. Here the CDR3 DNA reads TGTGCCAGCACCCTAGCGGGGGCCTACGAGCAGTACTTC. It is translated as CASTLAGAYEQYF.